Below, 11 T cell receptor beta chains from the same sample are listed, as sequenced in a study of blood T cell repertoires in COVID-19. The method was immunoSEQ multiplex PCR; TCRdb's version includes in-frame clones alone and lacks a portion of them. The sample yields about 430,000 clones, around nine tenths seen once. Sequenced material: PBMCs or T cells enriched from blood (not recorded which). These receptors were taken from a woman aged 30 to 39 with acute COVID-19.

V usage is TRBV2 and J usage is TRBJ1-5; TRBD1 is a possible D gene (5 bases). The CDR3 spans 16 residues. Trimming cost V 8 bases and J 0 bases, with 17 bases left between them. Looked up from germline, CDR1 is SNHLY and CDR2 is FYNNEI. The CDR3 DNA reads TGTGCCAGCGAGAAAGGCGGGGGGACTAGCAATCAGCCCCAGCATTTT. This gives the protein CASEKGGGTSNQPQHF.

CDR3 DNA sequence: TGTGCCAGCAGTTTAAGTTCCGGTGGCTACACCTTC. Encoded protein: CASSLSSGGYTF. The chain recombines TRBV12-3 or TRBV12-4 with TRBJ1-2, with no clear D. The CDR3 covers 12 residues. Trimming shortened V by 2 bases and J by 7 bases, and 8 bases separated the two germline ends.

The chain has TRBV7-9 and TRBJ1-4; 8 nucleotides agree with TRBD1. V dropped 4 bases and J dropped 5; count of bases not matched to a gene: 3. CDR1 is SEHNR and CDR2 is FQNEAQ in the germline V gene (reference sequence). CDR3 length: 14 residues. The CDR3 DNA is TGTGCCAGCAGCTCGGGACAGGCAAATGAAAAACTGTTTTTT. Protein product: CASSSGQANEKLFF.

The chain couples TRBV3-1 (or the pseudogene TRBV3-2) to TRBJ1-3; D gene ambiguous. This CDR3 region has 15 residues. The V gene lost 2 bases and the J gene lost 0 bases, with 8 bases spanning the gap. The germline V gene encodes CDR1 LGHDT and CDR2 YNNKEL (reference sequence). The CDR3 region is CASSQRWSSGNTIYF. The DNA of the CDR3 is TGTGCCAGCAGCCAACGATGGAGCTCTGGAAACACCATATATTTT.

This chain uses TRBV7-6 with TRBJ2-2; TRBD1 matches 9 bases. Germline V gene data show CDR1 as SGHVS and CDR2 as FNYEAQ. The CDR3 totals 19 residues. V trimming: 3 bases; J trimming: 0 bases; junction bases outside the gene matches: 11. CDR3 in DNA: TGTGCCAGCAGCTTGTCACTCTACAGGGGGCGAACGAACACCGGGGAGCTGTTTTTT. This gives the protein CASSLSLYRGRTNTGELFF.

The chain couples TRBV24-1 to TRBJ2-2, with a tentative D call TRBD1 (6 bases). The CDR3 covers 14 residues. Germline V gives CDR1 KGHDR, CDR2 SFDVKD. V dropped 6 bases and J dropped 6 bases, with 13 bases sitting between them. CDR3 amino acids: CATSRGRGPGELFF. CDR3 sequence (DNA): TGTGCCACCAGTAGGGGCAGGGGCCCCGGGGAGCTGTTTTTT.

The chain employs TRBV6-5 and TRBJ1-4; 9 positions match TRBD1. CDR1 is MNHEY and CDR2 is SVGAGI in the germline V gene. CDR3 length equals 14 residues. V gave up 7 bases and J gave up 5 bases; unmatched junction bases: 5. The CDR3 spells CASKRQGGNEKLFF. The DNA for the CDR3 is TGTGCCAGCAAGAGACAGGGGGGGAATGAAAAACTGTTTTTT.

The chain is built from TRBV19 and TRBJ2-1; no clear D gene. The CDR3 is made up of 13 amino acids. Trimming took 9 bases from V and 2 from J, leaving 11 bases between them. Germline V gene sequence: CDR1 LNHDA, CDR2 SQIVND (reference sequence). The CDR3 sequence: CASVGVTYNEQFF. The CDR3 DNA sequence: TGTGCCAGCGTGGGCGTTACCTACAATGAGCAGTTCTTC.

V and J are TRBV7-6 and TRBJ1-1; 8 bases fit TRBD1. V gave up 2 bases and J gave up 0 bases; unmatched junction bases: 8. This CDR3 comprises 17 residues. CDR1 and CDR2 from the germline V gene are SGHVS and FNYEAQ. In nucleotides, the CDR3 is TGTGCCAGCAGCTTAATGGGACAGGCGACGATGAACACTGAAGCTTTCTTT. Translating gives CASSLMGQATMNTEAFF. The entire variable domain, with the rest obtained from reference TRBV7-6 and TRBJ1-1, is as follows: GAGVSQSPRYKVTKRGQDVALRCDPISGHVSLYWYRQALGQGPEFLTYFNYEAQQDKSGLPNDRFSAERPEGSISTLTIQRTEQRDSAMYRCASSLMGQATMNTEAFFGQGTRLTVV.

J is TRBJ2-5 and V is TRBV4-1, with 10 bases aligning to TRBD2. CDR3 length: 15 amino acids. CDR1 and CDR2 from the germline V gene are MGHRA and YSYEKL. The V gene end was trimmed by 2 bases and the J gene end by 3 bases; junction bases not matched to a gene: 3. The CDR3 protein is CASSQLGLAKETQYF. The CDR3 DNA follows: TGCGCCAGCAGCCAATTGGGACTAGCGAAAGAGACCCAGTACTTC.

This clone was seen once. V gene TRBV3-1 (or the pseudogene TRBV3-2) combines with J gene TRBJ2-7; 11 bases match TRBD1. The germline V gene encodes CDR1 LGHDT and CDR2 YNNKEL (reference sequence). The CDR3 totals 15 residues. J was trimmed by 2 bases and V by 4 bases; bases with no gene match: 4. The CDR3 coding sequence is TGTGCCAGCAGCCGGACAGGGGGCCCTGCCTACGAGCAGTACTTC. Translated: CASSRTGGPAYEQYF.